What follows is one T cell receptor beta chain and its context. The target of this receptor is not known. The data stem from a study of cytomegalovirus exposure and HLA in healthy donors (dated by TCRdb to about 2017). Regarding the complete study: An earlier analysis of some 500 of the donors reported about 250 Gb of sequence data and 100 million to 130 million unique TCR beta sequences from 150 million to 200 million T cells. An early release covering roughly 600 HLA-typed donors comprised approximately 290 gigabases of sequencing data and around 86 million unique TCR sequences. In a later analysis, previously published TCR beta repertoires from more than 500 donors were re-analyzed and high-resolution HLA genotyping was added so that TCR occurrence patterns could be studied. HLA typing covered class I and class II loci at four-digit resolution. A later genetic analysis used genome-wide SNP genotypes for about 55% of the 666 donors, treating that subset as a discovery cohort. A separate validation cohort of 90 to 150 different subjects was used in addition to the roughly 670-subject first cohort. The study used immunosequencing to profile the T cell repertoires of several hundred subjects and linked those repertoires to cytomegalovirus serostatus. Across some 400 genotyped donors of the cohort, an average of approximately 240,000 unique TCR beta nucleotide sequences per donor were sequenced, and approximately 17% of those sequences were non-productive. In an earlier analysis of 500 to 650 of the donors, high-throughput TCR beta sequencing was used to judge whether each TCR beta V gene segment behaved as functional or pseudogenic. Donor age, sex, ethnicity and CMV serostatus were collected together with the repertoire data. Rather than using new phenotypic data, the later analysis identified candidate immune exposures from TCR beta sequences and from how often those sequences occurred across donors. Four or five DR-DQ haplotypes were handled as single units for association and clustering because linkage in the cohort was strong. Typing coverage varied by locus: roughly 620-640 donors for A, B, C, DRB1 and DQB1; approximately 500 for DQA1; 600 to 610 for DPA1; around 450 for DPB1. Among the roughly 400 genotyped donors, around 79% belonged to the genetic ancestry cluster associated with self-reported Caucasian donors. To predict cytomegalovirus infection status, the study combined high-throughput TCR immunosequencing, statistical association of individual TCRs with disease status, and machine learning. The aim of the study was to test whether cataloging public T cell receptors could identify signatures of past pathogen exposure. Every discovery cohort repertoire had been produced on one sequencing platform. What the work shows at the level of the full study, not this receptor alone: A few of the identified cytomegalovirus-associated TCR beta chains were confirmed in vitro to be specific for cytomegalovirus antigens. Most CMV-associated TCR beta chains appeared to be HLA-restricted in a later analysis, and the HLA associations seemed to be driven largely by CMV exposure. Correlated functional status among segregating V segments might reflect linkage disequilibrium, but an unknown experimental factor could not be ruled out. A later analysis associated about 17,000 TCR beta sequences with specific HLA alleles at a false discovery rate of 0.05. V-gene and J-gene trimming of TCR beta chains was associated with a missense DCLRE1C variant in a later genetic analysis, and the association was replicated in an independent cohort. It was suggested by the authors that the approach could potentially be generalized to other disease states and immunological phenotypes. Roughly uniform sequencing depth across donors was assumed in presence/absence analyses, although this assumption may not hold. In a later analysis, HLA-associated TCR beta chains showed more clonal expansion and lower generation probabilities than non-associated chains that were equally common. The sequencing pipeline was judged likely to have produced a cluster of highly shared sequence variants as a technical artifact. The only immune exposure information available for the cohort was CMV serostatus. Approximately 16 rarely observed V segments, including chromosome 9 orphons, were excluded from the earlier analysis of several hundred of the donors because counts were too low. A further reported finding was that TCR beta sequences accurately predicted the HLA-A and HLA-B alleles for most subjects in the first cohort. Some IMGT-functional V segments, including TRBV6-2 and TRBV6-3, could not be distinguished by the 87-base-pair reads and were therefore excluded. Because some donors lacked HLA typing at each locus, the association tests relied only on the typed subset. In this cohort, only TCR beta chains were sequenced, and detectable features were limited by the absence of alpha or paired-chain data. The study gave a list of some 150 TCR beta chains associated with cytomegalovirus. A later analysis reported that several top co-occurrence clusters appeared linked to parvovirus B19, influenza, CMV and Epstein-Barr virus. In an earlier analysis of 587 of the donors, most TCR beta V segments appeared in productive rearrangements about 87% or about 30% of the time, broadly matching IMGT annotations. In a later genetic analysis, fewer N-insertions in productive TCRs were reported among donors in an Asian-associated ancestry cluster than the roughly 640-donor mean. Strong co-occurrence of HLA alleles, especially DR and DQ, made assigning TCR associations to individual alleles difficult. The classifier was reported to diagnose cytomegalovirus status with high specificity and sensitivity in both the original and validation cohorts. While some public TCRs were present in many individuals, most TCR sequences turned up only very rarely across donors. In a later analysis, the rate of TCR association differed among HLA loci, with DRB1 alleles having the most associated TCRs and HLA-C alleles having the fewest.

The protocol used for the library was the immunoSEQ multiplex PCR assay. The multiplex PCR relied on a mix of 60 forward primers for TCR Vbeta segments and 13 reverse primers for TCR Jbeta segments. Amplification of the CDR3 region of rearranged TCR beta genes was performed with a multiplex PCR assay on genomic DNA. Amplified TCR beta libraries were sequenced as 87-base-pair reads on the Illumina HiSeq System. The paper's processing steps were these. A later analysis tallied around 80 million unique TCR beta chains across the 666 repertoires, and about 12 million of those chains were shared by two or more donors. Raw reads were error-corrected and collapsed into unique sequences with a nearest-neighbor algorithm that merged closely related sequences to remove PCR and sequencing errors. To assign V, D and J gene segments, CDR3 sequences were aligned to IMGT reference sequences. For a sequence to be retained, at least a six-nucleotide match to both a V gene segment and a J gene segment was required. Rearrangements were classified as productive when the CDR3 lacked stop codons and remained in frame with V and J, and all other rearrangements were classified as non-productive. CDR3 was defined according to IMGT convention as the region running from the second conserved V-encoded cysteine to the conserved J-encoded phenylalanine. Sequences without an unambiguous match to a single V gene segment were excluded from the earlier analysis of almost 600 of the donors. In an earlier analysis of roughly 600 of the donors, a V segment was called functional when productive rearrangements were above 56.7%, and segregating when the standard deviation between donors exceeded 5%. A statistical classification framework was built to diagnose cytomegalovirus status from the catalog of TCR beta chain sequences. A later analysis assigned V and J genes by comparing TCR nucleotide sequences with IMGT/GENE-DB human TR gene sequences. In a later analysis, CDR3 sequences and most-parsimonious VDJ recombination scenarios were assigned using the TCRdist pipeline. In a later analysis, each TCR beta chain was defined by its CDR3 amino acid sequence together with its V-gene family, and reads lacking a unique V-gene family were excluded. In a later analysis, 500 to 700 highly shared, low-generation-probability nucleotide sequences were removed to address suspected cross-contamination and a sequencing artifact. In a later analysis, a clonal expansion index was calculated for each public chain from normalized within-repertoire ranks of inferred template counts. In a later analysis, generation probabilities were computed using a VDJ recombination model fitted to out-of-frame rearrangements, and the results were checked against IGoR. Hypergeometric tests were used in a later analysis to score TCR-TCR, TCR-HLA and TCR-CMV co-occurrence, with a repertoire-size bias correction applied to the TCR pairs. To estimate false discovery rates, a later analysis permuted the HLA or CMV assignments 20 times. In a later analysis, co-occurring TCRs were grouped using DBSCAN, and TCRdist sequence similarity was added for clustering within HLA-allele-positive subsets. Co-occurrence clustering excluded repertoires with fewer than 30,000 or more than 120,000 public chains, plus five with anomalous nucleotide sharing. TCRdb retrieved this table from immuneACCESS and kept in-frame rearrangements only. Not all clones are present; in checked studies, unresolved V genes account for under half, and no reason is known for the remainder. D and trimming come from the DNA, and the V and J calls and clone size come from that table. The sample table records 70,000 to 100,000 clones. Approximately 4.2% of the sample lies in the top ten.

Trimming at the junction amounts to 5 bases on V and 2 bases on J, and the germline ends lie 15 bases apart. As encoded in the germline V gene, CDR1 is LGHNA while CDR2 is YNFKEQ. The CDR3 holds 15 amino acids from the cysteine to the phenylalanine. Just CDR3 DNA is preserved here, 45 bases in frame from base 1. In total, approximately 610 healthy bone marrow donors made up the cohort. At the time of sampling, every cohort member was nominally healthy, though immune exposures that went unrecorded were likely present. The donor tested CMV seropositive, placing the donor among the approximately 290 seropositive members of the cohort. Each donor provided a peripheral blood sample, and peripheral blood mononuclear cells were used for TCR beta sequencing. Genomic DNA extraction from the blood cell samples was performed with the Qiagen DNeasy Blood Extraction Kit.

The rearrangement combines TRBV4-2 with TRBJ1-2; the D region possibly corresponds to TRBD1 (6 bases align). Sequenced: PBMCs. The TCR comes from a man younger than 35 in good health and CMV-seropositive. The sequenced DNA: TGTGCCAGCAGCGCGCTCGGACAGACGAACTATGGCTACACCTTC. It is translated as CASSALGQTNYGYTF.